The 26 T cell receptor beta chains below were found in one sample sequenced in a study of Graves' ophthalmopathy and Graves' hyperthyroidism (dated by TCRdb to 2017 to 2018). Instrument on record: Illumina HiSeq 2000. For repertoire sequencing, the TCR beta CDR3 regions were amplified from RNA transcripts. HTBI primers and the Qiagen OneStep RT-PCR kit were used in a first-round RT-PCR, which was followed by a second-round multiplex PCR, size selection and purification. TCRdb reran the public reads through fastp at Q25 and MiXCR, keeping productive beta chains. Rows merge per CDR3 protein into single entries with the most common DNA and genes. For this sample there are around 1,200,000 distinct CDR3 sequences; about 35% appear just once. The ten largest clones represent 11% of the sample. The specimen was peripheral blood or thyroid tissue (not recorded which). These receptors all come from an adult man with Graves' hyperthyroidism.

The V call is TRBV4-1, the J call TRBJ1-4, with D perhaps TRBD1 (6 bases). The germline gives CDR1 MGHRA, CDR2 YSYEKL. The CDR3 has 15 residues. Trimming removed 1 base from V and 6 bases from J, with 12 bases in between. For the CDR3, the DNA is TGCGCCAGCAGCCAAGTAGACAGGTCCCATGAAAAACTGTTTTTT. This translates into CASSQVDRSHEKLFF.

V and J are TRBV6-1 and TRBJ1-1, with TRBD1 as a possible D gene (6 bases). V was pared by 1 base and J by 0 bases, with 18 bases between. Germline V gene lookup returns CDR1 MNHNS and CDR2 SASEGT. This CDR3 is built from 18 residues. Here the CDR3 reads CASSEVPKGGSMNTEAFF. CDR3 nucleotide sequence: TGTGCCAGCAGTGAAGTCCCCAAGGGGGGATCCATGAACACTGAAGCTTTCTTT.

For this clonotype: This sequence may be a read error, since a much larger clone differs from it by one base. The chain links TRBV9 to TRBJ1-2; 7 nucleotides align to TRBD1. CDR1 and CDR2 (germline): SGDLS, YYNGEE. This CDR3 is built from 15 residues. The chain's CDR3 is CASSSEAGGNYGYAF. In nucleotides, the CDR3 is TGTGCCAGCAGCTCGGAGGCAGGGGGTAACTATGGCTACGCCTTC.

In this sample, this clonotype turned up a few times. The rearrangement joins TRBV6-6 to TRBJ1-4; unclear D gene. CDR1 is MNHNY and CDR2 is SVGAGI in the germline V gene (reference sequence). Between the trimmed V and J ends, which lost 5 bases and 0 bases, there was a span of 7 bases. CDR3 size: 14 residues. The CDR3 bases are TGTGCCAGCAGTAGAGGTGCAACTAATGAAAAACTGTTTTTT. Protein: CASSRGATNEKLFF.

This clonotype was recorded a few times. This sequence joins TRBV12-3 or TRBV12-4 and TRBJ1-4; 9 bases map to TRBD1. The length of the CDR3 is 14 residues. Trimming at V came to 6 bases and at J to 5 bases, leaving 4 bases not matched to a gene. The CDR3, as DNA: TGTGCCAGCAGGACACAGGGGGCAAATGAAAAACTGTTTTTT. This translates into CASRTQGANEKLFF.

With regard to this clonotype: This could be a read error, since a much larger clone is one nucleotide away. This CDR3 reads CASSIAARLQETQYF. The CDR3 bases are TGTGCCAGTAGTATAGCGGCGAGACTCCAAGAGACCCAGTACTTC. V is TRBV19 and J is TRBJ2-5; D is unresolved. The CDR3 has 15 amino acids. The V and J ends lost 1 base and 1 base respectively, with 10 bases between them. The germline CDR1 and CDR2 sequences are LNHDA and SQIVND (reference sequence).

This clonotype was seen more than once but under ten times. Given a much more abundant clone one base away, this may be a read error. Because it lacks the conserved phenylalanine or tryptophan at the end, this CDR3 is likely a read error. The chain joins TRBV7-8 to TRBJ1-2, with unresolved D. Trimming cost V 0 bases and J 7 bases, with 9 bases left between them. The germline CDR1 and CDR2 sequences are SGHVS and FQNEAQ. CDR3 size: 13 residues. The CDR3 bases are TGTGCCAGCAGCTTAGCAGAAGTCGGTGGCTACACCCTC. It specifies CASSLAEVGGYTL.

The CDR3 nucleotides are TGTGCCAGCAGCTTCGGGACAGGGGGCGGCGAGCAGTACTTC. Amino acids: CASSFGTGGGEQYF. The rearrangement uses TRBV5-6 and TRBJ2-7; 12 bases line up with TRBD1. Germline V gene lookup returns CDR1 SGHDT and CDR2 YYEEEE. Trimming at V came to 2 bases and at J to 6 bases, leaving 3 bases not matched to a gene. The CDR3 covers 14 residues.

This clonotype appeared a single time. The V and J genes are TRBV10-3 and TRBJ1-3; D is unclear. V lost 4 bases to trimming and J lost 0 bases, with 16 bases between them. The CDR3 totals 17 residues. Germline V gene data show CDR1 as ENHRY and CDR2 as SYGVKD. CDR3 coding DNA: TGTGCCATCAGTGTTCGTTTCCGCGGAAACTCTGGAAACACCATATATTTT. Translated: CAISVRFRGNSGNTIYF.

The V call is TRBV5-6, the J call TRBJ2-7, with 14 bases fitting TRBD2. Germline trimming cut 2 bases from V and 11 bases from J; bases unmatched to any gene: 6. CDR3 length: 14 residues. Per germline, CDR1 SGHDT and CDR2 YYEEEE. Here the CDR3 reads CASSFGTSGGMEYF. The CDR3 DNA reads TGTGCCAGCAGCTTCGGGACTAGCGGGGGAATGGAGTACTTC.

This chain links TRBV28 with TRBJ2-7; 9 bases are shared with TRBD1. Germline trimming cut 5 bases from V and 5 bases from J; bases unmatched to any gene: 7. CDR3 length: 14 amino acids. Germline CDR1 is MDHEN and CDR2 is SYDVKM. The CDR3 loop reads CASSPRTGVNEQYF. CDR3 in DNA: TGTGCCAGCAGTCCCCGGACAGGGGTAAACGAGCAGTACTTC.

The CDR3 spells CASSSQLGTDTQYF. The CDR3 region has the DNA TGTGCCAGCAGCTCACAGTTAGGCACAGATACGCAGTATTTT. The chain is built from TRBV7-2 and TRBJ2-3; D is unclear. Per germline, CDR1 SGHTA and CDR2 FQGNSA. CDR3 length: 14 amino acids. V was shortened by 4 bases and J by 1 base, with 9 bases between the two germline ends.

In its sample, this clonotype was seen many times. The DNA is omitted, as the CDR3 cannot be located on it reliably, and the CDR3 follows TCRdb's listing. This chain joins TRBV12-3 or TRBV12-4 and TRBJ2-5; no DNA check was done on the table's D call, TRBD2. The CDR3 is 16 amino acids long, termini counted. This chain's CDR3 is CASSSSGRQGQETQYF.

The chain joins TRBV29-1 to TRBJ2-7; 8 bases align to TRBD1. The V gene end was trimmed by 4 bases and the J gene end by 6 bases; junction bases not matched to a gene: 11. Germline assignment: CDR1 SQVTM and CDR2 ANQGSEA. CDR3 length equals 14 residues. CDR3 loop: CSVVAGTGPTEQYF. In nucleotides, the CDR3 is TGCAGCGTTGTTGCCGGGACAGGACCTACCGAGCAGTACTTC.

This clonotype was picked up a small number of times. The chain recombines TRBV25-1 with TRBJ2-7, with D tentatively TRBD2 (6 bases). CDR1 and CDR2 (germline): MGHDK, SYGVNS. This CDR3 has 14 amino acids. V lost 3 bases to trimming and J lost 2 bases, with 11 bases between them. CDR3: CASSDRGTPYEQYF. CDR3 in DNA: TGTGCCAGCAGTGACCGCGGGACGCCCTACGAGCAGTACTTC.

The chain recombines TRBV29-1 with TRBJ1-2; 9 bases match TRBD1. V was pared by 8 bases and J by 8 bases, with 15 bases of the junction left unmatched. CDR3 length: 14 residues. Per the germline V gene, CDR1 is SQVTM and CDR2 is ANQGSEA. The CDR3 nucleotides are TGCAGCACCTATGGCAGGGACAGGGCTCAAGGCTACACCTTC. Translating gives CSTYGRDRAQGYTF. Full variable domain (rest looked up from reference TRBV29-1 and TRBJ1-2): SAVISQKPSRDICQRGTSLTIQCQVDSQVTMMFWYRQQPGQSLTLIATANQGSEATYESGFVIDKFPISRPNLTFSTLTVSNMSPEDSSIYLCSTYGRDRAQGYTFGSGTRLTVV.

This chain connects TRBV19 to TRBJ2-2, with 9 bases that match TRBD2. Germline lookup yields CDR1 LNHDA and CDR2 SQIVND (reference sequence). This CDR3 has 14 amino acids. J lost 6 bases, V lost 6 bases, and 5 bases had no gene match. CDR3 region: CASRPSGISGELFF. As DNA, the CDR3 is TGTGCCAGTAGGCCTAGCGGGATCTCCGGGGAGCTGTTTTTT.

CDR3 sequence reads: CSARGSNGRLSTEAFF. CDR3 nucleotide sequence: TGCAGTGCTAGGGGTAGTAATGGACGTTTGAGCACTGAAGCTTTCTTT. The rearrangement joins TRBV20-1 to TRBJ1-1, with D hard to call. The CDR3 totals 16 residues. The germline V and J ends were trimmed by 3 bases and 4 bases, with 21 bases remaining between them. Germline CDR1 reads DFQATT; CDR2 reads SNEGSKA (reference sequence).

This clonotype has just a few counts. This chain joins TRBV19 and TRBJ2-5; either TRBD1 or TRBD2 may fit D (6 bases each). CDR1 is LNHDA and CDR2 is SQIVND in the germline V gene (reference sequence). V was cut by 11 bases and J by 2 bases, with 15 bases left in between. The CDR3 is 13 amino acids. In DNA, the CDR3 is TGTGCCTGGTCCAGGGGAGGACAAGAGACCCAGTACTTC. Protein product: CAWSRGGQETQYF.

This clonotype has only a few counts. This sequence may be a read error, since a much larger clone differs from it by one base. V gene TRBV10-3 combines with J gene TRBJ2-2; 9 nucleotides align to TRBD1. The length of the CDR3 is 16 residues. Germline V CDR1 and CDR2: ENHRY, SYGVKD. V was clipped by 7 bases and J by 0 bases; unmatched bases: 6. The CDR3 DNA is TGTGCCATCAATATTGGGACAGGGACGAACACCGGGGAGCTGTTTTTT. This codes for CAINIGTGTNTGELFF.

This clonotype was counted ten times or more. J is TRBJ2-7 and V is TRBV29-1, with TRBD2 identical over 10 bases. Per germline, CDR1 SQVTM and CDR2 ANQGSEA. The CDR3 consists of 14 residues. The junction had 5 bases not matched to a gene; V was cut back by 4 bases and J by 2 bases. The CDR3 sequence: CSVVASGSAYEQYF. The CDR3 bases are TGCAGCGTTGTTGCTAGCGGGAGTGCCTACGAGCAGTACTTC.

The V call is TRBV11-1, the J call TRBJ2-1; 11 nucleotides align to TRBD1. V gave up 4 bases and J gave up 4 bases; unmatched junction bases: 3. Germline V lookup: CDR1 SGHAT, CDR2 FQDESV (reference sequence). The CDR3 length is 15 residues. CDR3 protein: CASSSGQGAYNEQFF. The CDR3 bases are TGTGCCAGCAGCTCCGGACAGGGGGCGTACAATGAGCAGTTCTTC.

This clonotype showed up just a few times. V and J are TRBV24-1 and TRBJ2-7, with 8 positions matching TRBD1. V gave up 1 base and J gave up 2 bases; unmatched junction bases: 3. The CDR3 is 15 residues long. Germline CDR1 is KGHDR and CDR2 is SFDVKD. CDR3 protein: CATSDFGTGTYEQYF. CDR3 nucleotides: TGTGCCACCAGTGATTTCGGGACAGGCACCTACGAGCAGTACTTC.

This chain's CDR3 is CASSPGLWGKYEQYF. Written as DNA, the CDR3 is TGTGCCAGCAGCCCGGGGTTGTGGGGGAAGTACGAGCAGTACTTC. The chain links TRBV7-9 to TRBJ2-7; possibly TRBD1 or TRBD2 for D (5 bases each). The ends were cut back, 5 bases at V and 4 bases at J, with 18 bases in the middle. Germline loops: CDR1 SEHNR, CDR2 FQNEAQ (reference sequence). CDR3 length: 15 residues.

This sequence joins TRBV5-4 and TRBJ1-2, with 11 bases identical to TRBD1. The length of the CDR3 is 17 residues. CDR1 is SGHNT and CDR2 is YYREEE in the germline V gene (reference sequence). Trimming cost V 4 bases and J 0 bases; bases outside gene matches: 8. In DNA, the CDR3 is TGTGCCAGCAGCCGGGGGGGACAGGGGGGTGCTAACTATGGCTACACCTTC. Protein product: CASSRGGQGGANYGYTF.

In DNA form, the CDR3 reads TGTGCCAGCAGTTACGACAGGGGGGACACTGAAGCTTTCTTT. Amino acid sequence: CASSYDRGDTEAFF. The chain employs TRBV2 and TRBJ1-1; TRBD1 aligns across 9 bases. The J segment lost 3 bases and the V segment lost 5 bases, leaving 4 bases of the junction unmatched. The CDR3 sequence is 14 residues long. Germline CDR1 and CDR2: SNHLY and FYNNEI.